This is a list of T cell receptor beta chains from one sample in a study of neoadjuvant anti-PD-1 for oral cavity cancer. TCRdb keeps only in-frame clones here, not all; method: immunoSEQ multiplex PCR. The sample has about 81,000 clones; approximately 80% are singletons. This sample comprised PBMCs, obtained before nivolumab (anti-PD-1) treatment. These receptor sequences come from a person aged 40-85 years with oral cavity squamous cell carcinoma. The CDR3 runs from the conserved cysteine through the conserved F or W. The D gene is left open where the match is weak. Expanded clones are given a class, and other clones once, few, many or no size at all.

abundance | d_gene | j_gene | v_gene | CDR3aa | CDR3nt
few | NA | TRBJ1-1 | TRBV9 | CASSVAGMGGLNTEAFF | TGTGCCAGCAGCGTAGCGGGTATGGGAGGGTTGAACACTGAAGCTTTCTTT
NA | TRBD2 | TRBJ2-7 | TRBV5-1 | CASSLDGLAGGLLYEQYF | TGCGCCAGCAGCTTGGACGGACTAGCGGGAGGTCTCCTCTACGAGCAGTACTTC
NA | TRBD2 | TRBJ2-7 | TRBV10-3 | CAISGGSGPGEQYF | TGTGCCATCAGTGGCGGGAGTGGTCCTGGGGAGCAGTACTTC
NA | TRBD2 | TRBJ2-5 | TRBV6-6 | CASTGLEYQETQYF | TGTGCCAGTACGGGACTAGAGTACCAAGAGACCCAGTACTTC
NA | NA | TRBJ2-5 | TRBV5-4 | CASSSGGSYQETQYF | TGTGCCAGCAGCTCCGGTGGGTCGTACCAAGAGACCCAGTACTTC
once | TRBD1 | TRBJ2-1 | TRBV4-1 | CASSSGQTSYNEQFF | TGCGCCAGCAGCTCGGGACAGACCTCCTACAATGAGCAGTTCTTC
many | NA | TRBJ2-1 | TRBV4-2 | CASSQETYGYNEQFF | TGTGCCAGCAGCCAAGAAACCTACGGTTACAATGAGCAGTTCTTC
NA | TRBD2 | TRBJ2-1 | TRBV9 | CASSPGLAVYNEQFF | TGTGCCAGCAGCCCGGGACTAGCGGTATACAATGAGCAGTTCTTC
NA | TRBD1 | TRBJ2-5 | TRBV7-8 | CASSLYRGFLETQYF | TGTGCCAGCAGCTTATACAGGGGGTTTTTAGAGACCCAGTACTTC
NA | NA | TRBJ2-2 | TRBV11-3 | CASSLEGGGGKTGELFF | TGTGCCAGCAGCTTAGAAGGAGGTGGCGGGAAAACCGGGGAGCTGTTTTTT
NA | NA | TRBJ2-3 | TRBV7-2 | CASSLAYTDTQYF | TGTGCCAGCAGCTTAGCGTACACAGATACGCAGTATTTT
NA | NA | TRBJ2-4 | TRBV6-1 | CASSGRPPVNIQYF | TGTGCCAGCAGTGGTCGTCCGCCCGTAAACATTCAGTACTTC
NA | TRBD2 | TRBJ2-1 | TRBV28 | CASSPALAGSGTYNEQFF | TGTGCCAGCAGCCCCGCCCTAGCGGGCTCCGGCACCTACAATGAGCAGTTCTTC
NA | TRBD1 | TRBJ1-4 | TRBV6-1 | CASSASLGQGALELFF | TGTGCCAGCAGTGCCTCTCTTGGACAGGGGGCTTTGGAACTGTTTTTT
few | TRBD2 | TRBJ2-1 | TRBV29-1 | CSVEAPQRETYNEQFF | TGCAGCGTTGAAGCCCCCCAGCGGGAGACCTACAATGAGCAGTTCTTC
few | TRBD1 | TRBJ1-2 | TRBV6-1 | CASSGPGTDLYGYTF | TGTGCCAGCAGTGGACCCGGGACAGACCTCTATGGCTACACCTTC
NA | NA | TRBJ1-2 | TRBV19 | CASTATPGAANYGYTF | TGTGCCAGTACCGCAACCCCTGGGGCAGCTAACTATGGCTACACCTTC
NA | NA | TRBJ2-1 | TRBV2 | CASSSGYNEQFF | TGTGCCAGCAGCTCAGGGTACAATGAGCAGTTCTTC
NA | TRBD1 | TRBJ2-4 | TRBV5-5 | CASTPEDRGRNIQYF | TGTGCCAGCACCCCTGAGGACAGGGGAAGAAACATTCAGTACTTC
once | TRBD2 | TRBJ2-2 | TRBV4-1 | CASSPSGGYDTGELFF | TGCGCCAGCAGCCCTAGCGGGGGATATGACACCGGGGAGCTGTTTTTT
many | NA | TRBJ1-1 | TRBV19 | CASRNQGNTEAFF | TGTGCCAGTAGAAACCAGGGGAACACTGAAGCTTTCTTT
NA | NA | TRBJ2-7 | TRBV6-5 | CASSYLLGGTYEQYF | TGTGCCAGCAGTTATCTTTTGGGAGGAACCTACGAGCAGTACTTC
NA | TRBD2 | TRBJ2-3 | TRBV2 | CASSDRGSRADTQYF | TGTGCCAGCAGTGACCGCGGGAGTCGGGCAGATACGCAGTATTTT
NA | TRBD1 | TRBJ1-1 | TRBV19 | CASSRGTENTEAFF | TGTGCCAGTAGTAGGGGGACAGAGAACACTGAAGCTTTCTTT
NA | NA | TRBJ1-5 | TRBV7-8 | CASSFTTDYQPQHF | TGTGCCAGCAGCTTTACGACAGATTATCAGCCCCAGCATTTT
NA | NA | TRBJ1-4 | TRBV2 | CASSEAGPNEKLFF | TGTGCCAGCAGTGAAGCAGGCCCTAATGAAAAACTGTTTTTT
once | TRBD1 | TRBJ2-7 | TRBV5-1 | CASSWTGDYEQYF | TGCGCCAGCAGCTGGACAGGGGACTACGAGCAGTACTTC
NA | NA | TRBJ2-3 | TRBV7-8 | CASSPETGATTDTQYF | TGTGCCAGCAGCCCCGAGACGGGGGCAACCACAGATACGCAGTATTTT
NA | NA | TRBJ1-1 | TRBV19 | CASSPGFMNTEAFF | TGTGCCAGTAGCCCGGGCTTCATGAACACTGAAGCTTTCTTT
NA | TRBD2 | TRBJ2-3 | TRBV9 | CASSPSKASGNTDTQYF | TGTGCCAGCAGCCCCTCCAAGGCTAGCGGCAACACAGATACGCAGTATTTT
NA | TRBD2 | TRBJ2-1 | TRBV6-1 | CASTTTSGSRNEQFF | TGTGCCAGCACCACGACTAGCGGGAGTCGGAATGAGCAGTTCTTC
NA | TRBD1 | TRBJ1-2 | TRBV5-1 | CASSTGTGSGYTF | TGCGCCAGCAGCACCGGGACAGGGTCCGGCTACACCTTC
NA | TRBD2 | TRBJ2-1 | TRBV10-3 | CAISEPSLAPTSEQFF | TGTGCCATCAGTGAGCCTTCACTAGCGCCTACTAGTGAGCAGTTCTTC
few | NA | TRBJ1-3 | TRBV25-1 | CASTPGGSGNTIYF | TGTGCCAGCACCCCGGGGGGCTCTGGAAACACCATATATTTT
once | NA | TRBJ2-5 | TRBV6-1 | CASSWTFQETQYF | TGTGCCAGCAGTTGGACATTCCAAGAGACCCAGTACTTC
NA | NA | TRBJ2-1 | TRBV2 | CASSDRQGYNEQFF | TGTGCCAGCAGTGATAGGCAGGGGTACAATGAGCAGTTCTTC
NA | NA | TRBJ2-2 | TRBV5-8 | CASSFFRRANTGELFF | TGTGCCAGCAGCTTTTTTCGACGGGCGAACACCGGGGAGCTGTTTTTT
NA | NA | TRBJ2-1 | TRBV6-6 | CASSLPRLDNEQFF | TGTGCCAGCAGTCTGCCCAGACTTGACAATGAGCAGTTCTTC
NA | NA | TRBJ1-1 | TRBV4-1 | CASSQGTEAFF | TGCGCCAGCAGCCAAGGGACTGAAGCTTTCTTT
NA | NA | TRBJ1-2 | TRBV10-3 | CATKGPDNGYTF | TGTGCCACGAAAGGGCCAGACAATGGCTACACCTTC